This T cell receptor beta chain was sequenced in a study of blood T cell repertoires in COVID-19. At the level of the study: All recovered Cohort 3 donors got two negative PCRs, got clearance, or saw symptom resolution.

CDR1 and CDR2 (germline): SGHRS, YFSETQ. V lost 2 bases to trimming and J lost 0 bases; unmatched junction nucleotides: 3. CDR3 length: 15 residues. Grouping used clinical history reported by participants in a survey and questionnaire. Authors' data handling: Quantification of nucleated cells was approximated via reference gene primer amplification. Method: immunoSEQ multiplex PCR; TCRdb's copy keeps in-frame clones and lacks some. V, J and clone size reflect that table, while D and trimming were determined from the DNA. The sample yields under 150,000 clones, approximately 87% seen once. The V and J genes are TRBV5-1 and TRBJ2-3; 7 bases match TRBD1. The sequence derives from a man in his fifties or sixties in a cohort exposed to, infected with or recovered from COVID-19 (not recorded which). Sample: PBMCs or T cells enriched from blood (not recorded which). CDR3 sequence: CASSFTGASTDTQYF. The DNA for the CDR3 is TGCGCCAGCAGCTTTACAGGGGCGAGCACAGATACGCAGTATTTT.